A single sample is the source of the 2 T cell receptor beta chains below, sequenced in a study of CD4 T cells in relation to SARS-CoV-2 and coronaviruses. Produced via immunoSEQ multiplex PCR; TCRdb's table is partial and in-frame only. This table holds about 38,000 clones, approximately 87% found once. Sequencing was performed on memory CD4+ T cells from PBMCs. These receptor sequences come from an adult with COVID-19.

The chain recombines TRBV19 with TRBJ2-3, with unresolved D. Trimming took 1 base from V and 3 from J, leaving 11 bases between them. Germline lookup yields CDR1 LNHDA and CDR2 SQIVND (reference sequence). This CDR3 is 15 amino acids long. The CDR3 sequence is CASSIAAGMTDTQYF. The CDR3 DNA reads TGTGCCAGTAGTATAGCGGCTGGAATGACAGATACGCAGTATTTT.

This clone was recorded only once. This chain joins TRBV3-1 (or the pseudogene TRBV3-2) and TRBJ2-3; 11 bases are shared with TRBD1. This CDR3 contains 14 residues. Germline CDR1 is LGHDT and CDR2 is YNNKEL (reference sequence). The trim removed 8 bases at V and 5 bases at J, leaving 6 bases unmatched. The CDR3 region is CASEDRGQGDTQYF. The DNA for the CDR3 is TGTGCCAGCGAGGACAGGGGGCAAGGAGATACGCAGTATTTT.